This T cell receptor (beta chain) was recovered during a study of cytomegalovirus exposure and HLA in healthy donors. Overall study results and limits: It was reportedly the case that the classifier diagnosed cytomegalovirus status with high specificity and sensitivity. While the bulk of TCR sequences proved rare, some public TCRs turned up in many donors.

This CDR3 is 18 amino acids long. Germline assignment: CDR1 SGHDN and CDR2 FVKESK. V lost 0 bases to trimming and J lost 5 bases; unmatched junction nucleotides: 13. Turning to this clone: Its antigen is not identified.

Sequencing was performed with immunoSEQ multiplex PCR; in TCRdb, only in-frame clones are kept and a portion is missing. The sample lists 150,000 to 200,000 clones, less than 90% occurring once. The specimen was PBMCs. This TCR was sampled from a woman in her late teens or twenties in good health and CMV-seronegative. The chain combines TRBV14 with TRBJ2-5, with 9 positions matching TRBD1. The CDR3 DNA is TGTGCCAGCAGCCAAGAGGGAAGGACAGGGGATATCGGGGAGACCCAGTACTTC. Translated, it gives CASSQEGRTGDIGETQYF.